Below, one TCR beta chain is given with its context. A junction end diverges from the germline sequence, so it may reflect a read error. Germline CDR1 is SNHLY and CDR2 is FYNNEI. This CDR3 comprises 12 residues. In the authors' methods: Amplification of reference gene primers provided the estimated nucleated cell counts. The table came from immunoSEQ multiplex PCR; TCRdb's copy has only in-frame clones and leaves some out. The DNA gave D and trimming, while V, J and clone size come from that table. The sample contains some 170,000 clones, 87% of which appear only once. This entry is derived from a study of blood T cell repertoires in COVID-19. In the study overall: Acute and convalescent COVID-19 specimens originated in the United States, Italy and Spain. Sources were T cells, B-cell-depleted T cells, or PBMCs; the material itself was cDNA or gDNA.

Sequencing used peripheral blood. The chain links TRBV2 to TRBJ2-1; perhaps TRBD2 as D (5 bases). The source of this sequence is a woman in her 50s with acute or convalescent COVID-19. The CDR3 spells CASREGGNEQFF. For the CDR3, the DNA is TGTGCCAGCAGAGAAGGCGGGAATGAGCAGTTCTTC.